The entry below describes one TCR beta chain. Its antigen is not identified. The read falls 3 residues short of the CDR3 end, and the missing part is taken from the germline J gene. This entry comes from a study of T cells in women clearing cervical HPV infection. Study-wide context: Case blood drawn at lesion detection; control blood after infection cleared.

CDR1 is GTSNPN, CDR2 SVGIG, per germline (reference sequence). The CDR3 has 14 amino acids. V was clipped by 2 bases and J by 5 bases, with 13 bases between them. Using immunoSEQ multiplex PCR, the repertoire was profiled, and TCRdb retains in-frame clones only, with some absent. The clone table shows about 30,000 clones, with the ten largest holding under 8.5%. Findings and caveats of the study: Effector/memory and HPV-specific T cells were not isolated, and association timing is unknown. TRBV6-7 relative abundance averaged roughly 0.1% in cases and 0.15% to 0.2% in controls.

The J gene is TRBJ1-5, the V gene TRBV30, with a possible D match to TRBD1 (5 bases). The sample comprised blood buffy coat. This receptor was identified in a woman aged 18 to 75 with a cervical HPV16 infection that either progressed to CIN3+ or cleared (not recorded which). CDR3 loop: CAWSTWGGDQPQHF. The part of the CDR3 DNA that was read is TGTGCCTGGAGTACATGGGGGGGGGATCAGCCC.